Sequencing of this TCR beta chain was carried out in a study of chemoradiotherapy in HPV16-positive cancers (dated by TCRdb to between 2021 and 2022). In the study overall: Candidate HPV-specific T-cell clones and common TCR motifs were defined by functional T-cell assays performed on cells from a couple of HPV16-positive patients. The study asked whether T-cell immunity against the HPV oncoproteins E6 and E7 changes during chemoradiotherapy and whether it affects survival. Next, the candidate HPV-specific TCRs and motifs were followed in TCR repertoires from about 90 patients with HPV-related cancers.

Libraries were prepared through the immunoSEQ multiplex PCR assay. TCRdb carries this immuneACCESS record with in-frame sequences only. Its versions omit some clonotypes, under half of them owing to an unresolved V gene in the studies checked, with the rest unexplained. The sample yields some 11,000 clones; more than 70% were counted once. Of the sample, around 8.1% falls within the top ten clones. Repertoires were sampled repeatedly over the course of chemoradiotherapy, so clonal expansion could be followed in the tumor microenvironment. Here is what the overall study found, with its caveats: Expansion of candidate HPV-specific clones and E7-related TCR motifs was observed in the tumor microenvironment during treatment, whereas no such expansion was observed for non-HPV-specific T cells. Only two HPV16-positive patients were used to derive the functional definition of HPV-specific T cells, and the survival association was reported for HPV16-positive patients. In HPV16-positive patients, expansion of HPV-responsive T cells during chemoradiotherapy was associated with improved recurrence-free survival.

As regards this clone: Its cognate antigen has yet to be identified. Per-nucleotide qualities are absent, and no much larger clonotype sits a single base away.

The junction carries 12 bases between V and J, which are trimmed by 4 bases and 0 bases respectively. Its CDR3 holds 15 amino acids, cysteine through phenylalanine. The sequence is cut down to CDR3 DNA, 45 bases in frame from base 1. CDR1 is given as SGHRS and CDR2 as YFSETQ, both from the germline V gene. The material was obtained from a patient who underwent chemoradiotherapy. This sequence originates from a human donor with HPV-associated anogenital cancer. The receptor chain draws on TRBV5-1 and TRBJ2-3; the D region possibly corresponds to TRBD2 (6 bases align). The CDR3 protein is CASSGGLSSTDTQYF. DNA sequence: TGCGCCAGCAGCGGGGGACTGTCTAGCACAGATACGCAGTATTTT.